Presented here are 4 T cell receptor beta chains from one specimen sequenced in a study of shared clonotypes between healthy human individuals. Assay used: immunoSEQ multiplex PCR; TCRdb lists only in-frame clones, some missing. The sample carries approximately 2.5 million clones, around 90% recorded once. Sequencing was done on a sample of naive CD4+ T cells sorted from blood. Documented subset: CD45RA+ positively selected. The source of these receptors is a man aged 18 to 30 in good health.

This clone showed up just once. The chain has TRBV28 and TRBJ2-6, with TRBD1 identical over 7 bases. V gave up 4 bases and J gave up 0 bases; unmatched junction bases: 6. Germline V lookup: CDR1 MDHEN, CDR2 SYDVKM. The CDR3 has 17 amino acids. The CDR3 nucleotides read TGTGCCAGCAGTTCCGCGAGGACAGGCTCTGGGGCCAACGTCCTGACTTTC. Translation: CASSSARTGSGANVLTF.

The chain combines TRBV30 with TRBJ1-4, with D tentatively TRBD1 (6 bases). Per germline, CDR1 GTSNPN and CDR2 SVGIG (reference sequence). The CDR3 extends over 18 amino acids. V was clipped by 0 bases and J by 4 bases, with 21 bases between them. The CDR3 DNA follows: TGTGCCTGGAGTGTAATTAGGACAACTTTAGGGGGTAATGAAAAACTGTTTTTT. It translates to CAWSVIRTTLGGNEKLFF.

The J gene is TRBJ2-7, the V gene TRBV6-5; weak D call: TRBD1 (6 bases). Germline assignment: CDR1 MNHEY and CDR2 SVGAGI. V lost 6 bases to trimming and J lost 2 bases, with 17 bases between them. CDR3 length: 15 amino acids. In DNA form, the CDR3 reads TGTGCCAGCAGACCGGGCCGGGACAAGACCTACGAGCAGTACTTC. It encodes CASRPGRDKTYEQYF.

This clone has just one count. An end of the junction differs from the germline gene, which may be a read error. This chain links TRBV11-2 with TRBJ2-3, with D possibly TRBD1 on 5 matching bases. Germline-derived CDR1 and CDR2 are SGHAT and FQNNGV. CDR3 length: 19 residues. CDR3 DNA: TGTGCCAGCAGGTTAGGGGTCGGTGGATCAGACTTTATCACAGATACGCAGTATTTT. Its protein is CASRLGVGGSDFITDTQYF.